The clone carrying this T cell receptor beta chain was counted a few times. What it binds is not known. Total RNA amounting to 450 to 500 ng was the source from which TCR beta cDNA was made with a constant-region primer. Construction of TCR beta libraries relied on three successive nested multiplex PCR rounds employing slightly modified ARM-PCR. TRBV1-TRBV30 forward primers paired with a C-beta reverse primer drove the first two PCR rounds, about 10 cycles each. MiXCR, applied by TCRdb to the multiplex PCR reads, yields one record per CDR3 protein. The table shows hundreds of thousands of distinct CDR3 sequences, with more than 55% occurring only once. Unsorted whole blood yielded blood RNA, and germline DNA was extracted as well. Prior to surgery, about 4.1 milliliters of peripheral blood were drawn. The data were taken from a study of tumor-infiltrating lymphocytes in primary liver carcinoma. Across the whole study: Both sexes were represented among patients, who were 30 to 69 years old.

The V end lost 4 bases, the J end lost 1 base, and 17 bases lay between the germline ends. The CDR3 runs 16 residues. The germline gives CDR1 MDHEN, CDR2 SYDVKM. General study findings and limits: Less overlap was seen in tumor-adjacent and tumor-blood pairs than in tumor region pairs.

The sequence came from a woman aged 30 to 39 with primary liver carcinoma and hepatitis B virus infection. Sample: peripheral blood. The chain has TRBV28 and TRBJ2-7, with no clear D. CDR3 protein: CASSSPRQRRSYEQYF. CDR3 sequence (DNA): TGTGCCAGCAGTTCCCCGAGGCAGCGACGTTCCTACGAGCAGTACTTC.